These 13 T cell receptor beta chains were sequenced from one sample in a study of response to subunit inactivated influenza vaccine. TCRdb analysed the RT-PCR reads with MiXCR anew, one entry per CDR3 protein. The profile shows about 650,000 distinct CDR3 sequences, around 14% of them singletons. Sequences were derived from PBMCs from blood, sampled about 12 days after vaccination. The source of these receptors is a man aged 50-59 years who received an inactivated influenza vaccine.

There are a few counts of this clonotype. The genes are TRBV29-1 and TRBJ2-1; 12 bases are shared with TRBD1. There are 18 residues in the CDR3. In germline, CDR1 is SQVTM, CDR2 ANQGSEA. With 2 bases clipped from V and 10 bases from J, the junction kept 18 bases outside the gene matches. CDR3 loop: CSVERSGTGGVRIGEQFF. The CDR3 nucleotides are TGCAGCGTTGAACGGAGCGGGACAGGGGGCGTCAGGATCGGGGAGCAGTTCTTC.

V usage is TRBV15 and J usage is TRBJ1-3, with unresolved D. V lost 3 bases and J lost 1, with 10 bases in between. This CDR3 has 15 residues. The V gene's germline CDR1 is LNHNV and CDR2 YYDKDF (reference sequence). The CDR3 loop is CATSSVRGSGNTIYF. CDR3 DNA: TGTGCCACCAGCAGTGTCCGGGGATCTGGAAACACCATATATTTT.

CDR3 in amino acids: CASSQGTQRNLAKNIQYF. The DNA for the CDR3 is TGTGCCAGCTCACAGGGGACCCAACGAAATCTAGCCAAAAACATTCAGTACTTC. The chain joins TRBV18 to TRBJ2-4, with D perhaps TRBD1 or TRBD2 (5 bases each). The CDR3 loop spans 18 amino acids. Trimming cost V 4 bases and J 0 bases, with 19 bases left between them. The V gene's germline CDR1 is KGHSH and CDR2 LQKENI.

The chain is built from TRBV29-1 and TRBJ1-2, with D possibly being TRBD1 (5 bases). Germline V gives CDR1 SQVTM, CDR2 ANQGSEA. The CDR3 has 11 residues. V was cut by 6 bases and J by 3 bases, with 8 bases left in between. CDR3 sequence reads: CSVGGDYGYTF. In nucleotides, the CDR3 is TGCAGCGTCGGGGGGGACTATGGCTACACCTTC.

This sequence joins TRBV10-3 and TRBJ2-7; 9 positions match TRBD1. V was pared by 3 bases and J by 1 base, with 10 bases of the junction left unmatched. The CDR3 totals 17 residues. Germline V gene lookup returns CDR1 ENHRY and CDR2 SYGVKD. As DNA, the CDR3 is TGTGCCATCAGTGAACTCATTACCGGGACAGGGTCCTACGAGCAGTACTTC. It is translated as CAISELITGTGSYEQYF.

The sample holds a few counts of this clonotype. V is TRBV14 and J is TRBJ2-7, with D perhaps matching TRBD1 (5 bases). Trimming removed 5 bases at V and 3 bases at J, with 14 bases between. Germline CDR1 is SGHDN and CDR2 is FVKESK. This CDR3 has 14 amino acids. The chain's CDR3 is CASSSTGGFYEQYF. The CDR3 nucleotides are TGTGCCAGCAGCTCTACAGGCGGTTTCTACGAGCAGTACTTC.

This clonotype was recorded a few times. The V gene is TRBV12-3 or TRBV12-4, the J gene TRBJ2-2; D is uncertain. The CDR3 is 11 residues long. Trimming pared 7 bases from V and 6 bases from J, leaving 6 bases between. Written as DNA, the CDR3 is TGTGCCAGCAAGGTCGCCGGGGAGCTGTTTTTT. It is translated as CASKVAGELFF.

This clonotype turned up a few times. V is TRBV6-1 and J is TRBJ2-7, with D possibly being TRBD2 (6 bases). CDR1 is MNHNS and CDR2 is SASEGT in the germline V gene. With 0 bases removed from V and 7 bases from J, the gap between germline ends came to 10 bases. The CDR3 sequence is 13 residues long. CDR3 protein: CASSEASAGEQYF. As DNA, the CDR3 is TGTGCCAGCAGTGAAGCGTCGGCGGGGGAGCAGTACTTC.

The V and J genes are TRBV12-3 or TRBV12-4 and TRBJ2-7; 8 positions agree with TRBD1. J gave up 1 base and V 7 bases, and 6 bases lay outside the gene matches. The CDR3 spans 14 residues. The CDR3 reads CASISRTGSYEQYF. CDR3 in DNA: TGTGCCAGCATTTCCCGGACAGGGTCCTACGAGCAGTACTTC.

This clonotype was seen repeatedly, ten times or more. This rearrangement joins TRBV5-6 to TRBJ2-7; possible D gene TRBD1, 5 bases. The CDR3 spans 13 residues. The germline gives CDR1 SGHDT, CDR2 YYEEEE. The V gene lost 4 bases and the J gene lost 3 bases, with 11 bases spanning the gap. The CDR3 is CASSADTDYEQYF. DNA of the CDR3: TGTGCCAGCAGCGCGGACACGGACTACGAGCAGTACTTC.

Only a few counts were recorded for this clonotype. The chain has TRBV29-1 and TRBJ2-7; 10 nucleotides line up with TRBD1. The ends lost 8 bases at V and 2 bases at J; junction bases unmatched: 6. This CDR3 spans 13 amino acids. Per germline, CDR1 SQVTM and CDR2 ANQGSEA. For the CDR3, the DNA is TGCAGCTATGGGACAGGGGTCCCCTACGAGCAGTACTTC. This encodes CSYGTGVPYEQYF.

The CDR3 sequence: CASSQGRTSGANVLTF. CDR3 bases: TGTGCCAGCAGCCAAGGAAGGACATCTGGGGCCAACGTCCTGACTTTC. The gene calls are TRBV14 and TRBJ2-6; the D gene is possibly TRBD1 (5 bases). The V and J ends lost 1 base and 1 base respectively, with 8 bases between them. The CDR3 runs to 16 residues. The V gene's germline CDR1 is SGHDN and CDR2 FVKESK.

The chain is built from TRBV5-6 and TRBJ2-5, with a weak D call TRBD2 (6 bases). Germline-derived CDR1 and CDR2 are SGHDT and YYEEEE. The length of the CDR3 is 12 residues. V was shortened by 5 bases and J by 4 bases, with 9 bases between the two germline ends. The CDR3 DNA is TGTGCCAGCAGTCGCGGGGCAGAGACCCAGTACTTC. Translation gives CASSRGAETQYF.